This T cell receptor beta chain derives from a study of shared clonotypes between healthy human individuals. Trimming removed 6 bases from V and 7 bases from J; junction bases left unmatched: 10. Germline V gene sequence: CDR1 MRHNA, CDR2 SNTAGT. This CDR3 comprises 14 residues. This clone was seen once. The method was immunoSEQ multiplex PCR; TCRdb's version includes in-frame clones alone and lacks a portion of them. The repertoire holds fewer than 550,000 clones, with roughly 79% as singletons. Sequencing was carried out using PBMCs. This rearrangement joins TRBV6-4 to TRBJ1-1; 8 nucleotides align to TRBD1. This TCR came from a woman aged 40-49 years in good health. Some clones in this sample may be carry-over from other donors' samples. This CDR3 reads CASSEQGGLGEAFF. The CDR3 nucleotides read TGTGCCAGCAGCGAACAGGGGGGCTTGGGTGAAGCTTTCTTT.